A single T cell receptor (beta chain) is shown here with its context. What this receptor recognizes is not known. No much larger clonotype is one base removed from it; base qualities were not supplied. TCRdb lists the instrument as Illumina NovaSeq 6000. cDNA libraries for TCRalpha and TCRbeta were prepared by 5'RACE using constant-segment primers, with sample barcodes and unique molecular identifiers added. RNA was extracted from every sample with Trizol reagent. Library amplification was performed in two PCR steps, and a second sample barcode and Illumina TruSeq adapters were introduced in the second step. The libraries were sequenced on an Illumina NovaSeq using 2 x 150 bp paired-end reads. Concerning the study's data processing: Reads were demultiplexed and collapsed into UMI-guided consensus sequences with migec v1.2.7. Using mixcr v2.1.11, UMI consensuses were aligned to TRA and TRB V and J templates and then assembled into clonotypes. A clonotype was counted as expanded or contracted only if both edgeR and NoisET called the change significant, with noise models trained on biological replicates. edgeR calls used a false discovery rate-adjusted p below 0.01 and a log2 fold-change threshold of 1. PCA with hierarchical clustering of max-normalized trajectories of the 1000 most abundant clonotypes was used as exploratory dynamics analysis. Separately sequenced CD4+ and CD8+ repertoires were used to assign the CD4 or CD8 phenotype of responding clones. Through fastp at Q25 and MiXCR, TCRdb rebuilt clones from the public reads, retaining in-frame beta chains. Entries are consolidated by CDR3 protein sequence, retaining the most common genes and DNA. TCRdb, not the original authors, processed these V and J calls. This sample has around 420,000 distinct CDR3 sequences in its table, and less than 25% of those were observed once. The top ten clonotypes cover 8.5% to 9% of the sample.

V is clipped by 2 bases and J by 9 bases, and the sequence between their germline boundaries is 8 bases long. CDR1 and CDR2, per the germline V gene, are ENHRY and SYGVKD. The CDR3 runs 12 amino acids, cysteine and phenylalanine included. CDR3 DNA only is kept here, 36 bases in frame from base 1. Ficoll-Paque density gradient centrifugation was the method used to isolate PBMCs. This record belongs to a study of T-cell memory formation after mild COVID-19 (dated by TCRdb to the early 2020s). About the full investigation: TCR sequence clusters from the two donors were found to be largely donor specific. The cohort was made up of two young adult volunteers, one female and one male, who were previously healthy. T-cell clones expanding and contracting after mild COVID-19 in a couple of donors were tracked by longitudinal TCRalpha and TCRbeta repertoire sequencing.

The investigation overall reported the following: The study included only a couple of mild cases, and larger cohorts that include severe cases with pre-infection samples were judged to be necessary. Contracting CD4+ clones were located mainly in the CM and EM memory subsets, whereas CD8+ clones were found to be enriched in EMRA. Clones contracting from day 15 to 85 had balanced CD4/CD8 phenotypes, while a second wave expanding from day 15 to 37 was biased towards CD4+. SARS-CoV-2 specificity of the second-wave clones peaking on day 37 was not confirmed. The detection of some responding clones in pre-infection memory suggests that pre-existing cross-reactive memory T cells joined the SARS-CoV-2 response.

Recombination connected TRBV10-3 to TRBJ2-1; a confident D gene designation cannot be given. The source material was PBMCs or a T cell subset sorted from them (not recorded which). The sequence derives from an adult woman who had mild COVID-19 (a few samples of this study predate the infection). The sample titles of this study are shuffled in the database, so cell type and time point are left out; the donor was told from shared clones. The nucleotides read TGTGCCATCAGTGAGAGCGTGCTTGAGCAGTTCTTC. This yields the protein CAISESVLEQFF.